This T cell receptor (beta chain) was captured by sequencing in a study of blood T cell repertoires in COVID-19. In the study's own analysis: Quantification of nucleated cells was approximated via reference gene primer amplification. Some clones are missing from TCRdb's copy, which holds only in-frame ones; the method was immunoSEQ multiplex PCR. The DNA gave D and trimming, while V, J and clone size come from that table. The data contain 200,000 to 250,000 clones, 70% to 85% of them singletons. Per germline, CDR1 DFQATT and CDR2 SNEGSKA (reference sequence). J lost 2 bases, V lost 3 bases, and 9 bases had no gene match. The CDR3 totals 17 residues.

The receptor comes from a woman aged 55-70 years who had recovered from COVID-19. The rearrangement uses TRBV20-1 and TRBJ2-3; TRBD2 aligns across 12 bases. The specimen sequenced was PBMCs or T cells enriched from blood (not recorded which). This CDR3 is CSASSSGRGSNTDTQYF. The CDR3, as DNA: TGCAGTGCTAGTTCTAGCGGGAGGGGATCAAACACAGATACGCAGTATTTT.